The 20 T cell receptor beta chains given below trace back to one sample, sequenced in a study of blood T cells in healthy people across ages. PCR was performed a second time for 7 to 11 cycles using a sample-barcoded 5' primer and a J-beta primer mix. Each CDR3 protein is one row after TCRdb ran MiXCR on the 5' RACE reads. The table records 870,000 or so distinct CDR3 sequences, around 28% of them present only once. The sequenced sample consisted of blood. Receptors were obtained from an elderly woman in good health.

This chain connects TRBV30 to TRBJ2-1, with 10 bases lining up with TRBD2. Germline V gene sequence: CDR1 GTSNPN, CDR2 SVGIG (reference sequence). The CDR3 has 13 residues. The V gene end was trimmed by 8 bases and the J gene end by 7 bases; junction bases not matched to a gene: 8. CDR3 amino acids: CAQSAGGRNEQFF. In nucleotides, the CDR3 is TGTGCCCAATCAGCGGGGGGGCGGAATGAGCAGTTCTTC.

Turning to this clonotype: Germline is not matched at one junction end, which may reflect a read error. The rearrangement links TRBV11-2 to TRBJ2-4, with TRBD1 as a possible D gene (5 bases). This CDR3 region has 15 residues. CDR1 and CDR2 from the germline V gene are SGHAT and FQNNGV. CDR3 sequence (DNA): TGTACCAGCAGCTTAGCCGGGTGGGGCCAAGAGGCCCAGTACTTC. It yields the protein CTSSLAGWGQEAQYF.

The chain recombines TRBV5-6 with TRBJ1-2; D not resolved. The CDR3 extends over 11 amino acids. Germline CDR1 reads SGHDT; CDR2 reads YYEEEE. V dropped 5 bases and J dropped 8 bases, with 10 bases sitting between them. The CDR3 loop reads CASSLEYGYTF. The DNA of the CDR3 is TGTGCCAGCAGTCTTGAGTACGGCTACACCTTC.

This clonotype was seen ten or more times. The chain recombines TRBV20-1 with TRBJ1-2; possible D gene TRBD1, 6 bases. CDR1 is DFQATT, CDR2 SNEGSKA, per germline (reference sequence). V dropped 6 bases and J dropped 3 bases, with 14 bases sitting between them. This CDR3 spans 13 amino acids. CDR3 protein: CSAVSGGYYGYTF. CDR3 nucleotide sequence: TGCAGTGCCGTATCGGGGGGCTACTATGGCTACACCTTC.

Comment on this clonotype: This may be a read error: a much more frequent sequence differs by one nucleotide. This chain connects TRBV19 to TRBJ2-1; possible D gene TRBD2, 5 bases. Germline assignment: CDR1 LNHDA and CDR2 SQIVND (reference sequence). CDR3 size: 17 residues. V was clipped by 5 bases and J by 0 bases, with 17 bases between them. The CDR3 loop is CASSLVSRSDSYNEQFF. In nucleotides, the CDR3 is TGTGCCAGTAGTCTCGTTAGTCGTAGCGACTCCTACAATGAGCAGTTCTTC.

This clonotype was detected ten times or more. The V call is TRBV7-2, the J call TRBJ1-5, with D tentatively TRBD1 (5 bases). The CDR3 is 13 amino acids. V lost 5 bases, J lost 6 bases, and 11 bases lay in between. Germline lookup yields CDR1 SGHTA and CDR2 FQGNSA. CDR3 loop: CASSLHGGQPQHF. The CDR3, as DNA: TGTGCCAGCAGCCTTCACGGGGGTCAGCCCCAGCATTTT.

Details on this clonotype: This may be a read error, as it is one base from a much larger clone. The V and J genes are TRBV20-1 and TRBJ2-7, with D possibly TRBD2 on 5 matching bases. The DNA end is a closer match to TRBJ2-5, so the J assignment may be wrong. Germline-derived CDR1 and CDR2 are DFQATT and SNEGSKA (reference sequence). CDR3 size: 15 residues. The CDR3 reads CSTRDWQVRRETQYF. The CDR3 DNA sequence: TGCAGTACTAGAGATTGGCAGGTTAGGAGAGAGACCCAGTACTTC.

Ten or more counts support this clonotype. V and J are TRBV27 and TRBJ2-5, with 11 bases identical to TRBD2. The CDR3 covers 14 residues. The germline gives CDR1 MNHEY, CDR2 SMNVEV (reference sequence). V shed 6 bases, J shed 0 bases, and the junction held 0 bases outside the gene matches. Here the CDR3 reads CASRGLADQETQYF. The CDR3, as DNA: TGTGCCAGCAGGGGACTAGCGGACCAAGAGACCCAGTACTTC.

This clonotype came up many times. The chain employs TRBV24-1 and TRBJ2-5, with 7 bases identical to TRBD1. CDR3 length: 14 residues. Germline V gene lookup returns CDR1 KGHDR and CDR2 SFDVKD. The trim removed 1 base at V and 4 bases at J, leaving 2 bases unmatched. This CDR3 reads CATSDFRDRETQYF. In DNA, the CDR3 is TGTGCCACCAGTGATTTTAGGGACAGAGAGACCCAGTACTTC.

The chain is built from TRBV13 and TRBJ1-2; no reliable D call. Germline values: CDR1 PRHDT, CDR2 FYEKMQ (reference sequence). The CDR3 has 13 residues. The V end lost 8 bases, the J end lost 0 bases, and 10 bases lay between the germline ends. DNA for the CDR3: TGTGCCAGCCGCATGGGAACTAACTATGGCTACACCTTC. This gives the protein CASRMGTNYGYTF. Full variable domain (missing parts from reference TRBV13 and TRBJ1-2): AAGVIQSPRHLIKEKRETATLKCYPIPRHDTVYWYQQGPGQDPQFLISFYEKMQSDKGSIPDRFSAQQFSDYHSELNMSSLELGDSALYFCASRMGTNYGYTFGSGTRLTVV.

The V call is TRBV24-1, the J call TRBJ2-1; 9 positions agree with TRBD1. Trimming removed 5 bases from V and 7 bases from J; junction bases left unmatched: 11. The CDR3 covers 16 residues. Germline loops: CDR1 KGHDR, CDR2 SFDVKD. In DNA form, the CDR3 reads TGTGCCACCAGTGGCCAAGACAGGGGGTCCAGGAATGAGCAGTTCTTC. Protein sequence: CATSGQDRGSRNEQFF.

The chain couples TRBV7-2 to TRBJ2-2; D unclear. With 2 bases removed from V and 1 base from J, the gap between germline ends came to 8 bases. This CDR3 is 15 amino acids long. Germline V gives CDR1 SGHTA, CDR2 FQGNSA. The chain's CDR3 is CASSLWTENTGELFF. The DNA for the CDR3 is TGTGCCAGCAGCTTATGGACGGAGAACACCGGGGAGCTGTTTTTT.

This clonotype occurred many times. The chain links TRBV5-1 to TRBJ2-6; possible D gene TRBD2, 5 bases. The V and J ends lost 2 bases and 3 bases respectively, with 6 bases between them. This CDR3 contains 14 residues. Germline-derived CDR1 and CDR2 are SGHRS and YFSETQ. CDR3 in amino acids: CASSFEGGANVLTF. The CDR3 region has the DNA TGCGCCAGCAGCTTTGAGGGTGGGGCCAACGTCCTGACTTTC.

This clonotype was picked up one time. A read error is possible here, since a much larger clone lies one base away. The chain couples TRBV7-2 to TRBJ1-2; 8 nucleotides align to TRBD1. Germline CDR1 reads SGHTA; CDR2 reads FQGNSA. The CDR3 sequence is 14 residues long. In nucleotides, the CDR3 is TGTGCCAGCAGCCCTGACAGGGGCCCTTATGACTACACCTTC. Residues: CASSPDRGPYDYTF.

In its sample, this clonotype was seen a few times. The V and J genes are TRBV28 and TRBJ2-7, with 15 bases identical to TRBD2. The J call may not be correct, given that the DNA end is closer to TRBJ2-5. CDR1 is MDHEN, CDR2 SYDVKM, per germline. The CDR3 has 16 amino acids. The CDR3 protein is CASSSRTSGGEKTQYF. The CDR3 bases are TGTGCCAGCAGTTCCCGGACTAGCGGGGGGGAAAAGACCCAGTACTTC.

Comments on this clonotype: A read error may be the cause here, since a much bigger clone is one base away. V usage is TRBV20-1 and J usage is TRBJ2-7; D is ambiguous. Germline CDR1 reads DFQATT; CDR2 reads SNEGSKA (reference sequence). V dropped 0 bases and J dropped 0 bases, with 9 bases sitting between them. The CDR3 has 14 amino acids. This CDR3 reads CSARDSVNSYEQYF. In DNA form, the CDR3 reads TGCAGTGCTAGAGATTCCGTCAACTCCTACGAGCAGTACTTC.

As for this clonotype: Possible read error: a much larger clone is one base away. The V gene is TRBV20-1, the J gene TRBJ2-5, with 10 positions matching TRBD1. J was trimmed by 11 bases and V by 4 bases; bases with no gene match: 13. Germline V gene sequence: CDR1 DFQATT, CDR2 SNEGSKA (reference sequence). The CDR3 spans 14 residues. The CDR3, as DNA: TGCAGTGCTATTGACCGGACAGGGGGATTTGAGCAGTACTTC. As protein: CSAIDRTGGFEQYF.

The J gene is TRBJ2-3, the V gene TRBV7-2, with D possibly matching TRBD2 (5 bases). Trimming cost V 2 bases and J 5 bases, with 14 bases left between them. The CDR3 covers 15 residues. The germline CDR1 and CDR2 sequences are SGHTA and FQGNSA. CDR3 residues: CASSLNPAGGDTQYF. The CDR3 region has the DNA TGTGCCAGCAGCTTAAACCCGGCCGGAGGAGATACGCAGTATTTT.

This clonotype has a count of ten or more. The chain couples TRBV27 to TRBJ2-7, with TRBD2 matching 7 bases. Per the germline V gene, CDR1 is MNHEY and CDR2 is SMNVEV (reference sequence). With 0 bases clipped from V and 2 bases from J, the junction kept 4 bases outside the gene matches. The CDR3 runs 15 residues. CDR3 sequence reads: CASSLSRAGAYEQYF. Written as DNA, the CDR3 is TGTGCCAGCAGTTTATCGAGGGCGGGGGCCTACGAGCAGTACTTC.

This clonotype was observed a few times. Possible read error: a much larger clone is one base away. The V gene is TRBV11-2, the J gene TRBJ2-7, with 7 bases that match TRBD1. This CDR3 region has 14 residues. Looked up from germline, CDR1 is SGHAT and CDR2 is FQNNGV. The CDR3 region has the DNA TGTGCCGGCAGCTTGACAGGGCTGGAATACGAGCAGTACTTC. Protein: CAGSLTGLEYEQYF. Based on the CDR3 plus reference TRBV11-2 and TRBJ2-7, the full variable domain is EAGVAQSPRYKIIEKRQSVAFWCNPISGHATLYWYQQILGQGPKLLIQFQNNGVVDDSQLPKDRFSAERLKGVDSTLKIQPAKLEDSAVYLCAGSLTGLEYEQYFGPGTRLTVT.